The 27 T cell receptor beta chains in this list originate from one sample, sequenced in a study of T cells in Graves' hyperthyroidism and ophthalmopathy. RNA transcripts provided the source from which TCR beta CDR3 regions were amplified. HTBI primers were employed in a first-round RT-PCR of the TCR CDR3. MiXCR, applied by TCRdb to the multiplex PCR reads, yields one record per CDR3 protein. The repertoire holds approximately 32,000 distinct CDR3 sequences, with around 50% as singletons. The sequencing sample was made of blood. Receptors originate from a woman aged 50 to 60 with Graves' hyperthyroidism that later progressed to Graves' ophthalmopathy.

About this clonotype: Without the conserved terminal phenylalanine or tryptophan, this CDR3 likely stems from a read error. V gene TRBV6-6 combines with J gene TRBJ1-1; D possibly corresponds to TRBD1 (5 bases). The CDR3 length is 13 residues. Germline assignment: CDR1 MNHNY and CDR2 SVGAGI (reference sequence). V lost 2 bases and J 4 bases, leaving 8 bases between the germline ends. In nucleotides, the CDR3 is TGTGCCAGCAGTTACGGGGCAGCCACTGAAGCTTTCTTG. Translating it yields CASSYGAATEAFL.

In nucleotides, the CDR3 is TGTGCCACCAGTGATAGGACTAGCGGGAGGGCAGGCGCTGAGCAGTTCTTC. Translating gives CATSDRTSGRAGAEQFF. The gene calls are TRBV24-1 and TRBJ2-1; 15 nucleotides line up with TRBD2. CDR1 is KGHDR, CDR2 SFDVKD, per germline. The CDR3 is made up of 17 amino acids. Losses at the gene ends were 3 bases for V and 9 bases for J; bases not matched to a gene: 8.

This clonotype was seen repeatedly, ten times or more. This chain links TRBV19 with TRBJ1-5; no definite D call. The CDR3 is 15 amino acids. The germline CDR1 and CDR2 sequences are LNHDA and SQIVND (reference sequence). The germline V and J ends were trimmed by 3 bases and 0 bases, with 9 bases remaining between them. The CDR3 is CASSISEDSNQPQHF. In DNA, the CDR3 is TGTGCCAGTAGTATTTCGGAAGATAGCAATCAGCCCCAGCATTTT.

This chain joins TRBV7-2 and TRBJ1-5; TRBD1 is a possible D gene (5 bases). V was trimmed by 4 bases and J by 14 bases, leaving 18 bases between them. There are 13 residues in the CDR3. The V gene's germline CDR1 is SGHTA and CDR2 FQGNSA. The chain's CDR3 is CASSSGLAGAEHF. For the CDR3, the DNA is TGTGCCAGCAGCTCGGGACTAGCGGGAGCCGAGCATTTT. Based on the CDR3 plus reference TRBV7-2 and TRBJ1-5, the full variable domain is GAGVSQSPSNKVTEKGKDVELRCDPISGHTALYWYRQSLGQGLEFLIYFQGNSAPDKSGLPSDRFSAERTGGSVSTLTIQRTQQEDSAVYLCASSSGLAGAEHFGDGTRLSIL.

Concerning this clonotype: Germline and junction disagree at one end, which may indicate a read error. This chain joins TRBV13 and TRBJ2-1; TRBD2 agrees at 16 bases. Germline CDR1 PRHDT, CDR2 FYEKMQ (reference sequence). This CDR3 spans 16 amino acids. The CDR3 DNA follows: TGTGCCATCAGCCCAACCGGGACTAGCGGGAGGGACGAGCAGTTCTTC. Protein: CAISPTGTSGRDEQFF.

By sample fraction, this clonotype is medium-sized (0.01 to 0.1%). The gene calls are TRBV12-3 or TRBV12-4 and TRBJ1-6, with D unclear. V was pared by 6 bases and J by 7 bases, with 13 bases between. The CDR3 covers 14 residues. The CDR3 DNA is TGTGCCAGCAGATCCGACAACTACAATTCACCCCTCCACTTT. Its translation: CASRSDNYNSPLHF.

The V and J genes are TRBV27 and TRBJ2-7; 11 bases are a match to TRBD2. Germline trimming cut 6 bases from V and 6 bases from J; bases unmatched to any gene: 10. The CDR3 length is 15 residues. Per the germline V gene, CDR1 is MNHEY and CDR2 is SMNVEV (reference sequence). CDR3 residues: CASRQVLAGVGEQYF. In DNA, the CDR3 is TGTGCCAGCAGGCAGGTACTAGCGGGAGTAGGCGAGCAGTACTTC.

The genes are TRBV9 and TRBJ2-2; unclear D gene. Germline CDR1 SGDLS, CDR2 YYNGEE. Deletions cut 4 bases from V and 6 bases from J, with 7 bases between. CDR3 size: 12 residues. The CDR3 reads CASSFNAGELFF. The CDR3 DNA is TGTGCCAGCAGCTTTAATGCCGGGGAGCTGTTTTTT.

CDR3 protein: CASSGNAQADTQYF. For the CDR3, the DNA is TGTGCCAGCAGTGGGAATGCGCAGGCAGATACGCAGTATTTT. The chain uses TRBV2 and TRBJ2-3; D unresolved. Trimming left V 4 bases short and J 4 bases short, with 12 bases between. The CDR3 sequence is 14 residues long. Germline values: CDR1 SNHLY, CDR2 FYNNEI.

The V call is TRBV15, the J call TRBJ2-3, with D perhaps being TRBD1 or TRBD2 (6 bases each). V was cut by 3 bases and J by 3 bases, with 13 bases left in between. Germline-derived CDR1 and CDR2 are LNHNV and YYDKDF (reference sequence). The CDR3 has 15 amino acids. CDR3 loop: CATSSIEGGTDTQYF. The CDR3, as DNA: TGTGCCACCAGCAGCATTGAAGGGGGGACAGATACGCAGTATTTT. Full variable domain (rest looked up from reference TRBV15 and TRBJ2-3): DAMVIQNPRYQVTQFGKPVTLSCSQTLNHNVMYWYQQKSSQAPKLLFHYYDKDFNNEADTPDNFQSRRPNTSFCFLDIRSPGLGDTAMYLCATSSIEGGTDTQYFGPGTRLTVL.

This clonotype was found many times. This chain joins TRBV11-3 and TRBJ2-7; D ambiguous. Germline V gene data show CDR1 as SGHNT and CDR2 as YENEEA. This CDR3 region has 11 residues. Trimming left V 3 bases short and J 5 bases short, with 5 bases between. Written as DNA, the CDR3 is TGTGCCAGCAGCTTTGAAGACGAGCAGTACTTC. Translated, it gives CASSFEDEQYF.

In this sample, this clonotype is medium-sized (0.01 to 0.1%). This chain links TRBV24-1 with TRBJ1-2; D is unclear. Germline values: CDR1 KGHDR, CDR2 SFDVKD. This CDR3 has 13 amino acids. Deletions cut 3 bases from V and 0 bases from J, with 4 bases between. The CDR3 spells CATSDTPNYGYTF. The CDR3 DNA reads as TGTGCCACCAGTGATACTCCTAACTATGGCTACACCTTC.

This clonotype has at least ten counts. The V and J genes are TRBV5-1 and TRBJ2-1; 8 bases agree with TRBD1. The germline CDR1 and CDR2 sequences are SGHRS and YFSETQ. V lost 2 bases to trimming and J lost 7 bases; unmatched junction nucleotides: 2. The CDR3 spans 13 residues. This CDR3 is CASSFHRGNEQFF. CDR3 in DNA: TGCGCCAGCAGCTTCCACAGGGGGAATGAGCAGTTCTTC. Full variable domain (missing parts from reference TRBV5-1 and TRBJ2-1): KAGVTQTPRYLIKTRGQQVTLSCSPISGHRSVSWYQQTPGQGLQFLFEYFSETQRNKGNFPGRFSGRQFSNSRSEMNVSTLELGDSALYLCASSFHRGNEQFFGPGTRLTVL.

By share, this clonotype ranks as medium-sized. V is TRBV2 and J is TRBJ1-5; D is unclear. The germline V and J ends were trimmed by 6 bases and 2 bases, with 14 bases remaining between them. This CDR3 is built from 15 residues. Looked up from germline, CDR1 is SNHLY and CDR2 is FYNNEI. The CDR3 reads CASRVTSYGNQPQHF. CDR3 sequence (DNA): TGTGCCAGCAGGGTCACAAGTTATGGCAATCAGCCCCAGCATTTT.

This clonotype was recorded at least ten times. This chain uses TRBV18 with TRBJ2-5, with 8 bases identical to TRBD1. Germline V gene lookup returns CDR1 KGHSH and CDR2 LQKENI. V lost 3 bases and J lost 3; bases outside the gene matches: 0. The CDR3 runs 13 residues. CDR3 amino acids: CASSPDREETQYF. The DNA of the CDR3 is TGTGCCAGCTCACCGGACAGGGAAGAGACCCAGTACTTC.

The chain joins TRBV9 to TRBJ1-2; D is unresolved. V was pared by 4 bases and J by 7 bases, with 14 bases between. The CDR3 is made up of 13 amino acids. Germline V gene lookup returns CDR1 SGDLS and CDR2 YYNGEE. CDR3 sequence: CASSSLVAGGYTF. The CDR3 nucleotides read TGTGCCAGCAGCAGCTTGGTGGCTGGTGGCTACACCTTC.

This clonotype was seen ten or more times. A single base separates this from a much larger clone, so it may be a read error. The chain links TRBV5-1 to TRBJ2-7; the match to TRBD1 covers 8 bases. Germline-derived CDR1 and CDR2 are SGHRS and YFSETQ. The CDR3 has 14 residues. CDR3 DNA sequence: TGCGCCAGCGGCTTGGGGACAGGTGACCACGAGCAGTACTTC. Translated: CASGLGTGDHEQYF.

The chain is built from TRBV9 and TRBJ1-4, with unresolved D. V was cut by 4 bases and J by 5 bases, with 15 bases left in between. This CDR3 is built from 15 residues. Germline V gene data show CDR1 as SGDLS and CDR2 as YYNGEE. The CDR3 spells CASSSDGQRNEKLFF. Written as DNA, the CDR3 is TGTGCCAGCAGCTCAGATGGGCAGAGAAATGAAAAACTGTTTTTT.

This chain joins TRBV11-2 and TRBJ1-1, with a weak D call TRBD1 (5 bases). The CDR3 loop spans 12 amino acids. CDR1 and CDR2 (germline): SGHAT, FQNNGV. The V end lost 8 bases, the J end lost 5 bases, and 12 bases lay between the germline ends. CDR3: CASGQGGTEAFF. Written as DNA, the CDR3 is TGTGCCAGCGGGCAGGGCGGTACTGAAGCTTTCTTT.

About this clonotype: A junction end diverges from the germline sequence, so it may reflect a read error. CDR3 nucleotide sequence: TGTGCTAGCAGCCCGGTGGGGGCCGGGGAGCTGTTTTTT. Its translation is CASSPVGAGELFF. The V and J genes are TRBV7-7 and TRBJ2-2; D may correspond to TRBD1 or TRBD2 (5 bases each). The length of the CDR3 is 13 residues. Germline lookup yields CDR1 SSHAT and CDR2 FNYEAQ (reference sequence).

This clonotype was observed a single time. This sequence joins TRBV20-1 and TRBJ1-5, with D possibly being TRBD1 (5 bases). The CDR3 runs 17 residues. Germline-derived CDR1 and CDR2 are DFQATT and SNEGSKA (reference sequence). Trimming removed 6 bases at V and 3 bases at J, with 24 bases between. The CDR3 sequence is CSAQQEAGVLNNQPQHF. The CDR3 nucleotides are TGCAGTGCCCAACAGGAGGCGGGAGTTTTGAACAATCAGCCCCAGCATTTT.

Many counts were recorded for this clonotype. V and J are TRBV7-2 and TRBJ2-5; D not resolved. This CDR3 is built from 14 residues. Germline CDR1 and CDR2: SGHTA and FQGNSA. Trimming cost V 0 bases and J 3 bases, with 8 bases left between them. CDR3 in DNA: TGTGCCAGCAGCTTAGCTCACAGAAAAGAGACCCAGTACTTC. It specifies CASSLAHRKETQYF. The full variable domain, in which reference TRBV7-2 and TRBJ2-5 provide the parts outside the CDR3, is GAGVSQSPSNKVTEKGKDVELRCDPISGHTALYWYRQSLGQGLEFLIYFQGNSAPDKSGLPSDRFSAERTGGSVSTLTIQRTQQEDSAVYLCASSLAHRKETQYFGPGTRLLVL.

This clonotype was counted ten times or more. This chain links TRBV3-1 with TRBJ1-3, with a possible D match to TRBD1 (5 bases). The V gene lost 6 bases and the J gene lost 1 base, with 7 bases spanning the gap. Germline V CDR1 and CDR2: LGHDT, YNNKEL (reference sequence). The CDR3 is made up of 13 amino acids. Written as DNA, the CDR3 is TGTGCCAGCAGACGACAGTCTGGAAACACCATATATTTT. This codes for CASRRQSGNTIYF.

V and J are TRBV5-1 and TRBJ1-5; possible D gene TRBD1, 6 bases. Germline CDR1 SGHRS, CDR2 YFSETQ. The CDR3 spans 15 residues. V was cut by 3 bases and J by 0 bases, with 10 bases left in between. The CDR3 spells CASSSTGNSNQPQHF. The CDR3 region has the DNA TGCGCCAGCAGCTCAACAGGGAATAGCAATCAGCCCCAGCATTTT.

With respect to this clonotype: A read error may account for a junction end that differs from germline. The J gene is TRBJ1-4, the V gene TRBV11-3; 7 nucleotides align to TRBD1. Germline values: CDR1 SGHNT, CDR2 YENEEA. The CDR3 spans 14 residues. The CDR3 DNA reads as TGTGCCAGCAGCCAAGGGACAGAGTTTGAAAAACTGTTATTT. This sequence encodes CASSQGTEFEKLLF.

This chain uses TRBV12-3 or TRBV12-4 with TRBJ2-4; weak D call: TRBD1 (6 bases). This CDR3 contains 16 residues. V was cut by 5 bases and J by 7 bases, with 21 bases left in between. The DNA of the CDR3 is TGTGCCAGCAGTCACGGACAGATGAGCTTCAGCAACATTCAGTACTTC. This translates into CASSHGQMSFSNIQYF.

For this clonotype: One end of the junction fails to match germline, which may point to a read error. The CDR3 loop is CSYNSPLHF. As DNA, the CDR3 is TGCTCCTATAATTCACCCCTCCACTTT. J is TRBJ1-6 and V is TRBV7-8; no firm D call. Germline V gives CDR1 SGHVS, CDR2 FQNEAQ. The CDR3 is 9 amino acids.